The 30 T cell receptor beta chains below were found in one sample sequenced in a study of spatial heterogeneity in lung cancer. Time point denoted: sample taken at primary tumor resection. Findings of the study overall: Expanded alpha and beta TCR counts within tumors tracked tumor mutation counts.

TCRdb fed the 5' RACE reads into MiXCR, producing one record per CDR3 protein. The profile shows about 1,100 distinct CDR3 sequences, around 22% of them singletons. Their specific antigens are unknown. Sequencing used lung tumor tissue, obtained at surgery. The source of these receptors is a male donor with early-stage non-small cell lung cancer.

V gene TRBV7-7 combines with J gene TRBJ1-1; D might be TRBD1 (5 bases). The CDR3 consists of 14 residues. Per the germline V gene, CDR1 is SSHAT and CDR2 is FNYEAQ (reference sequence). Trimming cost V 5 bases and J 5 bases, with 15 bases left between them. Here the CDR3 DNA reads TGTGCCAGCAGCGCACTGGGGGTCGGGACTGAAGCTTTCTTT. It yields the protein CASSALGVGTEAFF.

By share, this clonotype counts as large. The rearrangement links TRBV11-2 to TRBJ2-7; D is uncertain. CDR3 length equals 12 residues. Germline values: CDR1 SGHAT, CDR2 FQNNGV. V lost 1 base and J lost 6, with 7 bases in between. CDR3 loop: CASSLALFEQYF. For the CDR3, the DNA is TGTGCCAGCAGCTTAGCCCTTTTCGAGCAGTACTTC.

Regarding this clonotype: At one end the junction does not follow the germline gene, possibly because of a read error. This chain joins TRBV20-1 and TRBJ1-1; TRBD1 matches at 10 bases. Germline V CDR1 and CDR2: DFQATT, SNEGSKA (reference sequence). This CDR3 has 15 amino acids. CDR3 sequence: CSARERTGGYGEAFF. DNA of the CDR3: TGCAGTGCAAGAGAGCGGACAGGGGGGTACGGTGAAGCTTTCTTT.

The table lists this clonotype with a few counts. The chain is built from TRBV11-2 and TRBJ2-1; D is ambiguous. Trimming removed 2 bases at V and 9 bases at J, with 17 bases between. The CDR3 totals 15 residues. The germline V gene encodes CDR1 SGHAT and CDR2 FQNNGV. As DNA, the CDR3 is TGTGCCAGCAGCTTATTTTCTGCAAAACGACGTGAGCAGTTCTTC. Its protein product is CASSLFSAKRREQFF.

This clonotype was counted only a few times. The rearrangement joins TRBV5-1 to TRBJ2-7; maybe TRBD1 (6 bases). This CDR3 comprises 13 residues. Trimming shortened V by 2 bases and J by 7 bases, and 13 bases separated the two germline ends. From germline, CDR1 is SGHRS and CDR2 YFSETQ. The CDR3 here is CASSFMGAREQYF. In DNA, the CDR3 is TGCGCCAGCAGCTTTATGGGGGCACGGGAGCAGTACTTC.

This clonotype was observed a few times. The chain uses TRBV6-2 or TRBV6-3 and TRBJ2-5; D unclear. Germline CDR1 MNHEY, CDR2 SVGEGT. The CDR3 is made up of 11 amino acids. The germline V and J ends were trimmed by 8 bases and 4 bases, with 8 bases remaining between them. CDR3 loop: CASGSGETQYF. In nucleotides, the CDR3 is TGTGCCAGCGGTTCGGGAGAGACCCAGTACTTC.

By frequency in the sample, this clonotype is medium-sized. This chain connects TRBV18 to TRBJ2-5, with 9 bases aligning to TRBD1. V gave up 3 bases and J gave up 3 bases; unmatched junction bases: 2. The CDR3 has 14 amino acids. CDR1 is KGHSH, CDR2 LQKENI, per germline. Here the CDR3 DNA reads TGTGCCAGCTCACCCAGGACAGGGGAAGAGACCCAGTACTTC. This translates into CASSPRTGEETQYF.

This rearrangement joins TRBV4-2 to TRBJ2-7, with 7 positions matching TRBD1. Germline values: CDR1 LGHNA, CDR2 YNFKEQ. This CDR3 region has 15 residues. The J segment lost 3 bases and the V segment lost 0 bases, leaving 5 bases of the junction unmatched. The CDR3 loop is CASSQDHRGFYEQYF. The CDR3 DNA follows: TGTGCCAGCAGCCAAGATCACAGGGGATTCTACGAGCAGTACTTC.

This clonotype was observed a handful of times. The chain joins TRBV29-1 to TRBJ1-2; D is possibly TRBD1 (5 bases). This CDR3 contains 13 residues. V was cut by 5 bases and J by 2 bases, with 12 bases left in between. CDR1 and CDR2 (germline): SQVTM, ANQGSEA. CDR3 sequence: CSVWGRANYGYTF. DNA of the CDR3: TGCAGCGTTTGGGGCAGGGCAAACTATGGCTACACCTTC.

V gene TRBV6-2 or TRBV6-3 combines with J gene TRBJ2-3; possibly TRBD1 for D (5 bases). V lost 8 bases and J 0 bases, leaving 12 bases between the germline ends. The CDR3 runs 14 residues. Germline values: CDR1 MNHEY, CDR2 SVGEGT. CDR3 loop: CASCRVASTDTQYF. In nucleotides, the CDR3 is TGTGCCAGCTGCAGGGTGGCTAGCACAGATACGCAGTATTTT.

There are a few counts of this clonotype. This CDR3 reads CASTVERGAYEQYF. The CDR3 bases are TGTGCCAGCACCGTCGAACGGGGAGCCTACGAGCAGTACTTC. V usage is TRBV2 and J usage is TRBJ2-7; the D gene is possibly TRBD2 (5 bases). The V gene lost 7 bases and the J gene lost 2 bases, with 15 bases spanning the gap. Germline CDR1 and CDR2: SNHLY and FYNNEI. The CDR3 spans 14 residues.

This sequence joins TRBV12-5 and TRBJ1-1; TRBD1 might be the D (5 bases). This CDR3 has 14 residues. Germline V gene lookup returns CDR1 LGHNT and CDR2 FRNRAP. With 1 base removed from V and 0 bases from J, the gap between germline ends came to 6 bases. The CDR3 DNA sequence: TGTGCTAGTGGTTTGGGACAGTTGAACACTGAAGCTTTCTTT. Protein: CASGLGQLNTEAFF.

This clonotype was seen a handful of times. The chain uses TRBV19 and TRBJ1-6, with TRBD1 identical over 8 bases. Germline lookup yields CDR1 LNHDA and CDR2 SQIVND (reference sequence). The CDR3 covers 15 residues. Trimming removed 5 bases from V and 9 bases from J; junction bases left unmatched: 9. CDR3 amino acids: CASSGIRGLGSPLHF. CDR3 DNA sequence: TGTGCCAGTAGTGGGATCAGGGGGCTCGGTTCACCCCTCCACTTT. The variable domain in full, completed from reference TRBV19 and TRBJ1-6, reads DGGITQSPKYLFRKEGQNVTLSCEQNLNHDAMYWYRQDPGQGLRLIYYSQIVNDFQKGDIAEGYSVSREKKESFPLTVTSAQKNPTAFYLCASSGIRGLGSPLHFGNGTRLTVT.

This clonotype is medium-sized. The chain is built from TRBV19 and TRBJ2-3, with 9 bases aligning to TRBD2. Trimming at V came to 3 bases and at J to 6 bases, leaving 7 bases not matched to a gene. The CDR3 sequence is 15 residues long. CDR1 LNHDA and CDR2 SQIVND come from the germline V gene (reference sequence). Here the CDR3 reads CASSMGSGGSDTQYF. The CDR3 DNA reads TGTGCCAGTAGTATGGGGAGCGGGGGGTCGGATACGCAGTATTTT.

This clonotype is judged large (0.1 to 1%). This chain connects TRBV29-1 to TRBJ2-7; TRBD1 agrees at 11 bases. V shed 6 bases and J 5 bases; nucleotides not matched to a gene: 9. Germline-derived CDR1 and CDR2 are SQVTM and ANQGSEA. This CDR3 spans 14 amino acids. The CDR3 bases are TGCAGCGTGGGGAAGTGGACAGGGGGCGACGAGCAGTACTTC. Protein product: CSVGKWTGGDEQYF.

By proportion, this clonotype is large. The rearrangement uses TRBV9 and TRBJ1-5; 8 positions match TRBD1. Germline loops: CDR1 SGDLS, CDR2 YYNGEE. V gave up 3 bases and J gave up 0 bases; unmatched junction bases: 8. This CDR3 region has 17 residues. The CDR3 coding sequence is TGTGCCAGCAGCGCTGGGACAGGCGCTTATAGCAATCAGCCCCAGCATTTT. Its protein product is CASSAGTGAYSNQPQHF. Complete variable domain (other parts from reference TRBV9 and TRBJ1-5): DSGVTQTPKHLITATGQRVTLRCSPRSGDLSVYWYQQSLDQGLQFLIQYYNGEERAKGNILERFSAQQFPDLHSELNLSSLELGDSALYFCASSAGTGAYSNQPQHFGDGTRLSIL.

The chain links TRBV18 to TRBJ1-1, with TRBD1 matching 8 bases. The CDR3 runs to 15 residues. Per the germline V gene, CDR1 is KGHSH and CDR2 is LQKENI. Trimming at V came to 3 bases and at J to 0 bases, leaving 3 bases not matched to a gene. This CDR3 reads CASSPQQGVNTEAFF. Here the CDR3 DNA reads TGTGCCAGCTCACCGCAACAGGGGGTGAACACTGAAGCTTTCTTT. Using reference TRBV18 and TRBJ1-1 for the parts outside the CDR3, the full variable domain is NAGVMQNPRHLVRRRGQEARLRCSPMKGHSHVYWYRQLPEEGLKFMVYLQKENIIDESGMPKERFSAEFPKEGPSILRIQQVVRGDSAAYFCASSPQQGVNTEAFFGQGTRLTVV.

The rearrangement uses TRBV28 and TRBJ2-1; D perhaps matches TRBD1 (6 bases). CDR3 length: 13 amino acids. The V gene's germline CDR1 is MDHEN and CDR2 SYDVKM. The V end was cut by 6 bases, the J end by 9 bases, with 15 bases between. The CDR3 nucleotides read TGTGCCAGCAGAGAAGGGGGACAAGGTGAGCAGTTCTTC. It translates to CASREGGQGEQFF.

This clonotype was counted once. The chain combines TRBV12-3 or TRBV12-4 with TRBJ2-2; TRBD2 is a possible D gene (5 bases). The V gene lost 5 bases and the J gene lost 0 bases, with 13 bases spanning the gap. The CDR3 covers 16 residues. CDR3: CASSPKRRTNTGELFF. Written as DNA, the CDR3 is TGTGCCAGCAGTCCCAAGCGGAGGACGAACACCGGGGAGCTGTTTTTT.

This clonotype is large. This chain uses TRBV4-1 with TRBJ1-2; 9 nucleotides match TRBD1. Germline V gene lookup returns CDR1 MGHRA and CDR2 YSYEKL. V shed 4 bases and J 6 bases; nucleotides not matched to a gene: 9. The length of the CDR3 is 15 residues. CDR3 DNA: TGCGCCAGCAGCCTCGGGACAGGGTCCCCTCATGGCTACACCTTC. Translation: CASSLGTGSPHGYTF.

This clonotype is categorized as large. The CDR3: CASSSHGGFYAEQYF. CDR3 sequence (DNA): TGTGCCAGCAGCTCGCATGGGGGGTTTTACGCCGAGCAGTACTTC. J is TRBJ2-7 and V is TRBV14; D may be TRBD2 (6 bases). Germline V gene lookup returns CDR1 SGHDN and CDR2 FVKESK. The CDR3 contains 15 residues. V was cut by 5 bases and J by 6 bases, with 20 bases left in between.

This clonotype is classed as medium-sized. The chain recombines TRBV7-3 with TRBJ2-5; D not certain. The CDR3 is made up of 13 amino acids. CDR1 and CDR2 (germline): SGHTA, FQGTGA. V lost 5 bases and J 2 bases, leaving 9 bases between the germline ends. The CDR3 reads CASSRTEQETQYF. DNA for the CDR3: TGTGCCAGCAGCCGAACGGAGCAAGAGACCCAGTACTTC. The variable domain in full, completed from reference TRBV7-3 and TRBJ2-5, reads GAGVSQTPSNKVTEKGKYVELRCDPISGHTALYWYRQSLGQGPEFLIYFQGTGAADDSGLPNDRFFAVRPEGSVSTLKIQRTERGDSAVYLCASSRTEQETQYFGPGTRLLVL.

In its sample, this clonotype ranks as large (0.1 to 1%). The chain combines TRBV19 with TRBJ2-5; 7 nucleotides line up with TRBD2. Germline CDR1 LNHDA, CDR2 SQIVND (reference sequence). V gave up 1 base and J gave up 4 bases; unmatched junction bases: 12. The CDR3 loop spans 17 amino acids. The CDR3 nucleotides read TGTGCCAGTAGTATAGCCCTGGGAGGGTCCTATGGAGAGACCCAGTACTTC. Translating gives CASSIALGGSYGETQYF.

This clonotype is classed as large. The chain joins TRBV7-9 to TRBJ1-2; a possible D gene is TRBD1 (6 bases). Germline lookup yields CDR1 SEHNR and CDR2 FQNEAQ (reference sequence). This CDR3 contains 13 residues. V was cut by 0 bases and J by 8 bases, with 10 bases left in between. The CDR3 DNA reads TGTGCCAGCAGCTTAGCGAACAGGGACGGCTACACCTTC. It encodes CASSLANRDGYTF.

By share, this clonotype counts as large. The V gene is TRBV20-1, the J gene TRBJ1-1; D is undetermined. Germline CDR1 DFQATT, CDR2 SNEGSKA (reference sequence). The CDR3 runs to 12 residues. Trimming pared 6 bases from V and 6 bases from J, leaving 14 bases between. CDR3 coding DNA: TGCAGTGCGGAAGAGGGCAGTCCTGAAGCTTTCTTT. As protein: CSAEEGSPEAFF.

By share, this clonotype counts as large. The V and J genes are TRBV24-1 and TRBJ1-1; possibly TRBD1 for D (5 bases). CDR3 length: 14 amino acids. V gave up 7 bases and J gave up 4 bases, with 15 bases separating them. Germline loops: CDR1 KGHDR, CDR2 SFDVKD. CDR3 loop: CATRPPGYGTEAFF. CDR3 sequence (DNA): TGTGCCACCAGGCCCCCAGGGTACGGCACTGAAGCTTTCTTT.

In its sample, this clonotype was seen a few times. This CDR3 is CASSLSGTGANVLTF. CDR3 bases: TGTGCCAGCAGCTTGTCCGGGACAGGGGCCAACGTCCTGACTTTC. V gene TRBV5-5 combines with J gene TRBJ2-6, with D maybe TRBD1 (6 bases). The V gene's germline CDR1 is SGHKS and CDR2 YYEKEE (reference sequence). Trimming took 1 base from V and 4 from J, leaving 9 bases between them. CDR3 length: 15 amino acids.

V and J are TRBV12-3 or TRBV12-4 and TRBJ1-5; no clear D. Trimming took off 9 bases at V and 4 bases at J, with 13 bases between the two ends. The CDR3 covers 13 residues. CDR3 sequence: CASQLDRNQPQHF. In nucleotides, the CDR3 is TGTGCCAGTCAACTGGACCGAAATCAGCCCCAGCATTTT.

By sample share, this clonotype is large. This chain connects TRBV6-5 to TRBJ2-7; D possibly corresponds to TRBD1 (6 bases). V shed 4 bases and J shed 2 bases, with 15 bases lying between them. Germline V gives CDR1 MNHEY, CDR2 SVGAGI. This CDR3 has 15 amino acids. CDR3 sequence (DNA): TGTGCCAGCAGTTCCTACAGGGATGCCGCCTACGAGCAGTACTTC. Protein sequence: CASSSYRDAAYEQYF.

This clonotype has only a few counts. The chain is built from TRBV7-8 and TRBJ2-3; 9 bases map to TRBD2. Germline trimming cut 6 bases from V and 8 bases from J; bases unmatched to any gene: 9. Germline-derived CDR1 and CDR2 are SGHVS and FQNEAQ. CDR3 length equals 14 residues. The CDR3 bases are TGTGCCAGCAGTCCGCGGCGGACTAGCGTTACGCAGTATTTT. This gives the protein CASSPRRTSVTQYF.